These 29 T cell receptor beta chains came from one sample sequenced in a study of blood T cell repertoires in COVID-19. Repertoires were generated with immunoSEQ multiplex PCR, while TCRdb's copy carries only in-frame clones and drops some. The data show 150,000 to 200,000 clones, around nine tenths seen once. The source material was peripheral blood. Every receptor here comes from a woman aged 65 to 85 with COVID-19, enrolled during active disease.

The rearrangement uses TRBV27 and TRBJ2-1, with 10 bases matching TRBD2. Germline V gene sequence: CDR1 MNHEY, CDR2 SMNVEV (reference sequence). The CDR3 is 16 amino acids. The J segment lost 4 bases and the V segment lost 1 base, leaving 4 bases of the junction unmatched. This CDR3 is CASSLWTSGKYNEQFF. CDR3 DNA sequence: TGTGCCAGCAGTTTATGGACTAGCGGAAAGTACAATGAGCAGTTCTTC.

CDR3 residues: CASSLSAPGEGSGELFF. The CDR3 bases are TGCGCCAGCAGCTTATCAGCCCCGGGAGAAGGGTCCGGGGAGCTGTTTTTT. The chain is built from TRBV5-1 and TRBJ2-2; maybe TRBD2 (6 bases). Germline CDR1 and CDR2: SGHRS and YFSETQ. With 2 bases removed from V and 6 bases from J, the gap between germline ends came to 20 bases. The CDR3 consists of 17 residues.

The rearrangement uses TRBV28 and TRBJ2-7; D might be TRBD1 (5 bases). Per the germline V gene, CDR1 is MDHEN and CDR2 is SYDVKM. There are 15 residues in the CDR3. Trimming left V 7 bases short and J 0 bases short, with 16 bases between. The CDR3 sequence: CASTSYRSYSYEQYF. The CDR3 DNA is TGTGCCAGCACCTCTTACAGGAGTTACTCCTACGAGCAGTACTTC.

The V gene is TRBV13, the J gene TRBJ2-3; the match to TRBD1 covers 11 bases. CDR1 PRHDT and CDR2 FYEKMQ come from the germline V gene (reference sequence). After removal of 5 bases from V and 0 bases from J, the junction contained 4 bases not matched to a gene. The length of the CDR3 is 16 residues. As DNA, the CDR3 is TGTGCCAGCAGCGACGGACAGGGGGCAAGCACAGATACGCAGTATTTT. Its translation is CASSDGQGASTDTQYF.

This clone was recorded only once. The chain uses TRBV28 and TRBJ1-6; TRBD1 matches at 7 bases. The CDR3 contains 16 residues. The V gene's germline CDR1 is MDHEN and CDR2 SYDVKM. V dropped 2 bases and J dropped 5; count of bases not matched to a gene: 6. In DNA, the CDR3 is TGTGCCAGCAGTTTAGGTCAGGGGGGACATAATTCACCCCTCCACTTT. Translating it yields CASSLGQGGHNSPLHF.

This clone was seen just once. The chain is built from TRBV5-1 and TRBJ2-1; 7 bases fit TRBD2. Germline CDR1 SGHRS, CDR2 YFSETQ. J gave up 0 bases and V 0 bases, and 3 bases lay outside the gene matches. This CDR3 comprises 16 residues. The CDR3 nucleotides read TGCGCCAGCAGCTTGGATACTAGCGCCTCCTACAATGAGCAGTTCTTC. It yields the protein CASSLDTSASYNEQFF.

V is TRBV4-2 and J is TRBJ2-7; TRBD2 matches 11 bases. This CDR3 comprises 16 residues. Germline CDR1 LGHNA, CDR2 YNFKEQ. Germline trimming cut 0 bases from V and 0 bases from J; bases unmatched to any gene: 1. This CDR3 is CASSQDTSGSSYEQYF. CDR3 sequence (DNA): TGTGCCAGCAGCCAAGATACTAGCGGGAGCTCCTACGAGCAGTACTTC.

The CDR3 DNA is TGTGCCACTAAGGGAGGGGCTGTCGGAAACACCATATATTTT. It yields the protein CATKGGAVGNTIYF. The chain recombines TRBV24-1 with TRBJ1-3; tentatively, D is TRBD1 (5 bases). Germline lookup yields CDR1 KGHDR and CDR2 SFDVKD. The CDR3 totals 14 residues. V was cut by 10 bases and J by 4 bases, with 16 bases left in between.

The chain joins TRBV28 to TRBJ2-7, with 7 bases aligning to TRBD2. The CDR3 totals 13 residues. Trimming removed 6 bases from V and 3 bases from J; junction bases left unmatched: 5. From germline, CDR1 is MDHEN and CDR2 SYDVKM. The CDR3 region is CASSSSGLYEQYF. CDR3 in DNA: TGTGCCAGCAGCAGTAGCGGGCTCTACGAGCAGTACTTC.

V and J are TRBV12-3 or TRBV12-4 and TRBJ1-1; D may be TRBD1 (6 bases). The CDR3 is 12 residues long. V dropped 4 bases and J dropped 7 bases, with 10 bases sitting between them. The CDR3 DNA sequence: TGTGCCAGCAGTTCGGACAGCCTTGAAGCTTTCTTT. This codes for CASSSDSLEAFF.

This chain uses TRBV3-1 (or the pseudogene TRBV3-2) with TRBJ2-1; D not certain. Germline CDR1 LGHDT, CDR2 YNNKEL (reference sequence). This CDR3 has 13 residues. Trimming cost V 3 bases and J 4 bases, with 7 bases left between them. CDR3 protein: CASSHQIYNEQFF. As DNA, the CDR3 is TGTGCCAGCAGCCATCAGATTTACAATGAGCAGTTCTTC.

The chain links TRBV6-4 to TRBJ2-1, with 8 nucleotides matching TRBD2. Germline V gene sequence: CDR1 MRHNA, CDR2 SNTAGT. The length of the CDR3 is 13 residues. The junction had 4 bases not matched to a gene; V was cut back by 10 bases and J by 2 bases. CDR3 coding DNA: TGTGCCATTAGACTAGCGACCTACAATGAGCAGTTCTTC. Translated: CAIRLATYNEQFF.

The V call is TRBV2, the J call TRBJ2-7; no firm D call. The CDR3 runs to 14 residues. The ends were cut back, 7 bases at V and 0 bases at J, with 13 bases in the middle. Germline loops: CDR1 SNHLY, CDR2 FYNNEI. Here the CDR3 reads CASISSGSSYEQYF. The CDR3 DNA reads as TGTGCCAGCATAAGTTCAGGCAGCTCCTACGAGCAGTACTTC.

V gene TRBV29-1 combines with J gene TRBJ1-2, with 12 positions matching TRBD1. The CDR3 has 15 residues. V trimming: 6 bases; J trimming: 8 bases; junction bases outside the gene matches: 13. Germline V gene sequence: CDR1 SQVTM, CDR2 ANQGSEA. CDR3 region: CSVGVPGQGAGGYTF. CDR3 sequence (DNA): TGCAGCGTGGGGGTACCGGGACAGGGGGCCGGAGGCTACACCTTC.

Here the CDR3 reads CASSSRGRETGELFF. The CDR3, as DNA: TGTGCCAGCAGCTCAAGAGGCAGGGAAACCGGGGAGCTGTTTTTT. The rearrangement uses TRBV11-1 and TRBJ2-2; weak D call: TRBD1 (5 bases). Germline CDR1 reads SGHAT; CDR2 reads FQDESV (reference sequence). V dropped 4 bases and J dropped 5 bases, with 14 bases sitting between them. This CDR3 has 15 residues.

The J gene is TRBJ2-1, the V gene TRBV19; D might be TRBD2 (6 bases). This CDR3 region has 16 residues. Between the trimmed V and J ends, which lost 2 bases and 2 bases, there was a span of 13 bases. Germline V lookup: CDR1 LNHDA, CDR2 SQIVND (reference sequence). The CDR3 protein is CASSISEGVAYNEQFF. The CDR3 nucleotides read TGTGCCAGTAGTATATCGGAGGGAGTAGCCTACAATGAGCAGTTCTTC.

The CDR3 is CASSLALGQGGGYTF. The CDR3 bases are TGCGCCAGCAGCTTGGCCCTTGGGCAGGGAGGTGGCTACACCTTC. The chain is built from TRBV5-1 and TRBJ1-2, with D possibly being TRBD1 (5 bases). CDR1 is SGHRS and CDR2 is YFSETQ in the germline V gene. CDR3 size: 15 residues. V lost 0 bases to trimming and J lost 7 bases, with 16 bases between them. The full variable domain, in which reference TRBV5-1 and TRBJ1-2 provide the parts outside the CDR3, is KAGVTQTPRYLIKTRGQQVTLSCSPISGHRSVSWYQQTPGQGLQFLFEYFSETQRNKGNFPGRFSGRQFSNSRSEMNVSTLELGDSALYLCASSLALGQGGGYTFGSGTRLTVV.

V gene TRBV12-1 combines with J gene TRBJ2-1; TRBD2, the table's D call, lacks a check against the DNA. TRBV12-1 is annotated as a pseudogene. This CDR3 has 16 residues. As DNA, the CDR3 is TGTGCCAGCAGCTCTTGGACTAGCGGGAGTACTAGGGAGCAGTTCTTC. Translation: CASSSWTSGSTREQFF.

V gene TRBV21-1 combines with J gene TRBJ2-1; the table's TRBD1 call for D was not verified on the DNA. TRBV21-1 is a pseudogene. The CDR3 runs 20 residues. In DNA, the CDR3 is TGTGCCAGCAGCAAAGCTGGGGGGACAGGGAGGCCCTTATGGTACAATGAGCAGTTCTTC. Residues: CASSKAGGTGRPLWYNEQFF.

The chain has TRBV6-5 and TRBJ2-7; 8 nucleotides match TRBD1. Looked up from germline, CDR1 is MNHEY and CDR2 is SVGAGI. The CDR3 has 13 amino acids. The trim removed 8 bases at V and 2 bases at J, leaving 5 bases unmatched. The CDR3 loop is CASGQGGTYEQYF. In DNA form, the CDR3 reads TGTGCCAGCGGACAGGGAGGAACCTACGAGCAGTACTTC.

CDR3 amino acids: CASSEGQIYEQYF. The CDR3 region has the DNA TGTGCCAGCAGTGAAGGCCAGATCTACGAGCAGTACTTC. The V call is TRBV2, the J call TRBJ2-7; no reliable D call. Germline-derived CDR1 and CDR2 are SNHLY and FYNNEI. The CDR3 runs to 13 residues. Trimming shortened V by 1 base and J by 3 bases, and 7 bases separated the two germline ends. The entire variable domain, with the rest obtained from reference TRBV2 and TRBJ2-7, is as follows: EPEVTQTPSHQVTQMGQEVILRCVPISNHLYFYWYRQILGQKVEFLVSFYNNEISEKSEIFDDQFSVERPDGSNFTLKIRSTKLEDSAMYFCASSEGQIYEQYFGPGTRLTVT.

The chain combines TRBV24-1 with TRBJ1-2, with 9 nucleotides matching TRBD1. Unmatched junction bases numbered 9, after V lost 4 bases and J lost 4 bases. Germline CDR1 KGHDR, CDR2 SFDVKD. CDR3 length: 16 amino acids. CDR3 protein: CATSESTGGAGYGYTF. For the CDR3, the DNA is TGTGCCACCAGTGAATCAACAGGGGGCGCTGGCTATGGCTACACCTTC.

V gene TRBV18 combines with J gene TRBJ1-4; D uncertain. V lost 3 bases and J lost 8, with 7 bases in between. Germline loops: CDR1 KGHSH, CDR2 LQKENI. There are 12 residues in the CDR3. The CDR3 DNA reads TGTGCCAGCTCACCTGGGAGAGAAAAACTGTTTTTT. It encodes CASSPGREKLFF. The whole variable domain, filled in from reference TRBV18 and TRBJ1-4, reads NAGVMQNPRHLVRRRGQEARLRCSPMKGHSHVYWYRQLPEEGLKFMVYLQKENIIDESGMPKERFSAEFPKEGPSILRIQQVVRGDSAAYFCASSPGREKLFFGSGTQLSVL.

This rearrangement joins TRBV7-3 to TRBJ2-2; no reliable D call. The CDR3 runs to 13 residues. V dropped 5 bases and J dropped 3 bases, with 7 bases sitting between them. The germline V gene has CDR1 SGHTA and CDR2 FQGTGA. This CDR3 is CASSPSYTGELFF. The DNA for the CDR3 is TGTGCCAGCAGCCCATCATACACCGGGGAGCTGTTTTTT.

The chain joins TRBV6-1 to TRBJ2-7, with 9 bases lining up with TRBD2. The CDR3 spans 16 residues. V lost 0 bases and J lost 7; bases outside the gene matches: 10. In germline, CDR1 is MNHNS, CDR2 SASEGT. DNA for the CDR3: TGTGCCAGCAGTGAAGCTCACAGCGGGAGGCTCGGGGAGCAGTACTTC. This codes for CASSEAHSGRLGEQYF.

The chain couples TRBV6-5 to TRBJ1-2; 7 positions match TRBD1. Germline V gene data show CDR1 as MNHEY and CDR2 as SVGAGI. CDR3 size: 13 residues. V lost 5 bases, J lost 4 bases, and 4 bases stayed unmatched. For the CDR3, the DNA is TGTGCCAGCAGTCTCCGGGACAGCTATGGCTACACCTTC. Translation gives CASSLRDSYGYTF.

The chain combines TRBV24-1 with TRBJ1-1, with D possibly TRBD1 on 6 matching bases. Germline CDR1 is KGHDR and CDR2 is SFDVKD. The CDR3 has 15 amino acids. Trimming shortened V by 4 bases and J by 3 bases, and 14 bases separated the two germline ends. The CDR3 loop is CATSEAGVSYTEAFF. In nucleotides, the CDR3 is TGTGCCACCAGTGAGGCAGGGGTCTCGTACACTGAAGCTTTCTTT.

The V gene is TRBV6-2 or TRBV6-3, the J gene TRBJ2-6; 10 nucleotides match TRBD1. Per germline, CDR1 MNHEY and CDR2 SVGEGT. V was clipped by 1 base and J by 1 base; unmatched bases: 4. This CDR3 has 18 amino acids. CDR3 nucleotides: TGTGCCAGCAGTTACTACGGGACAGGGGTTTCTGGGGCCAACGTCCTGACTTTC. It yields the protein CASSYYGTGVSGANVLTF.

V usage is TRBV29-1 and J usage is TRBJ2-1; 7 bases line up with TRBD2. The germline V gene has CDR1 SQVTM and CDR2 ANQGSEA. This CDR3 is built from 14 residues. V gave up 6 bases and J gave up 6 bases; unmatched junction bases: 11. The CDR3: CSVVGLADFNEQFF. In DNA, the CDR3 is TGCAGCGTCGTTGGGCTAGCGGATTTCAATGAGCAGTTCTTC.